Reported below is one T cell receptor (beta chain). Recruits, aged about 18 to 95 years, lived in 25 or so US areas. This sample stems from a study of blood T cell repertoires in COVID-19. Study background: Sources were T cells, B-cell-depleted T cells, or PBMCs; the material itself was cDNA or gDNA.

Repertoires were generated with immunoSEQ multiplex PCR, while TCRdb's copy carries only in-frame clones and drops some. The sample shows under 300,000 clones, roughly 93% of them seen only once. The CDR3 sequence is 15 residues long. V was shortened by 0 bases and J by 2 bases, with 10 bases between the two germline ends. Per the germline V gene, CDR1 is SGHRS and CDR2 is YFSETQ. The sequenced sample was PBMCs or T cells enriched from blood (not recorded which). The clonotype originates from a woman in her 40s with acute COVID-19. This chain uses TRBV5-1 with TRBJ2-3, with a weak D call TRBD2 (5 bases). The CDR3 reads CASSLGTPNTDTQYF. CDR3 DNA sequence: TGCGCCAGCAGCTTGGGGACTCCGAACACAGATACGCAGTATTTT. Complete variable domain (other parts from reference TRBV5-1 and TRBJ2-3): KAGVTQTPRYLIKTRGQQVTLSCSPISGHRSVSWYQQTPGQGLQFLFEYFSETQRNKGNFPGRFSGRQFSNSRSEMNVSTLELGDSALYLCASSLGTPNTDTQYFGPGTRLTVL.